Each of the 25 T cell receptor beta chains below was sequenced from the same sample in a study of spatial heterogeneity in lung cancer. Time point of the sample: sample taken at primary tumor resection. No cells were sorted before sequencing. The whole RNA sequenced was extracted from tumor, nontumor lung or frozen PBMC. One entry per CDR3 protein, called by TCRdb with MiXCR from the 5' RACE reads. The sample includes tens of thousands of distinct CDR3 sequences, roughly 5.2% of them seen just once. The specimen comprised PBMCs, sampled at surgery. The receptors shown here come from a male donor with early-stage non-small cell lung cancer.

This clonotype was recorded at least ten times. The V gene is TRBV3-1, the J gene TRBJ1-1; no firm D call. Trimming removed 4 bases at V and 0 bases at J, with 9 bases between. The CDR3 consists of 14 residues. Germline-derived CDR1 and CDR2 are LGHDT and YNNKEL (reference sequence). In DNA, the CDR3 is TGTGCCAGCAGCCGTGGGGAGATGAACACTGAAGCTTTCTTT. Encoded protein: CASSRGEMNTEAFF.

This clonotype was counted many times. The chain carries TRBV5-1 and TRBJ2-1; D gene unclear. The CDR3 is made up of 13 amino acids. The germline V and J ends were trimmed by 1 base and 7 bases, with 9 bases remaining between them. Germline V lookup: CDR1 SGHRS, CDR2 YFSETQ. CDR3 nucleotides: TGCGCCAGCAGCTTGCGACTGGGTAATGAGCAGTTCTTC. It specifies CASSLRLGNEQFF.

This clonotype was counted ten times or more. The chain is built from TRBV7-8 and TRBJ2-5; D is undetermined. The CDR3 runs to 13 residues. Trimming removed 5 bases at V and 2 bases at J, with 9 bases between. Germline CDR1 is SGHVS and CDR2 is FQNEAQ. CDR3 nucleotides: TGTGCCAGCAGCATCACCCTGCAAGAGACCCAGTACTTC. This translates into CASSITLQETQYF.

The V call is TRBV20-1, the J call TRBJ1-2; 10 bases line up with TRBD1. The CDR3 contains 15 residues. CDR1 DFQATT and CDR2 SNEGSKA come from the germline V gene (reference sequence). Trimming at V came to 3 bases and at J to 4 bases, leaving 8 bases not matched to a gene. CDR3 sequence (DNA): TGCAGTGCTAGCCCCGGGACAGGGGCCGGCTATGGCTACACCTTC. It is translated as CSASPGTGAGYGYTF.

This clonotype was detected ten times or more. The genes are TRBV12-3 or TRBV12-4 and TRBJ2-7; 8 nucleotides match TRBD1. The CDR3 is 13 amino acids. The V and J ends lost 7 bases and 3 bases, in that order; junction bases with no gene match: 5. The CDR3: CASTPGTGYEQYF. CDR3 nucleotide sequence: TGTGCCAGCACCCCCGGGACAGGCTACGAGCAGTACTTC.

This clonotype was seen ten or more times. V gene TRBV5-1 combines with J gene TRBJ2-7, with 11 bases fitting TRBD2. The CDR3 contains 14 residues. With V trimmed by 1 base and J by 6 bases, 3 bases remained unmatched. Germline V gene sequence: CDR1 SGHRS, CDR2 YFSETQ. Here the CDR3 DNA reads TGCGCCAGCAGCTTGCGACTAGCGGGATCCGAGCAGTACTTC. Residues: CASSLRLAGSEQYF.

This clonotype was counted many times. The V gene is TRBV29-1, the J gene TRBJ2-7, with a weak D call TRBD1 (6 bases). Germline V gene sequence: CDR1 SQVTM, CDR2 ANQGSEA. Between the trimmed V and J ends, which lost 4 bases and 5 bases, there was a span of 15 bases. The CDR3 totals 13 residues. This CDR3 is CSVVHRAGNEQYF. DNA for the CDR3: TGCAGCGTTGTTCACAGGGCCGGGAACGAGCAGTACTTC.

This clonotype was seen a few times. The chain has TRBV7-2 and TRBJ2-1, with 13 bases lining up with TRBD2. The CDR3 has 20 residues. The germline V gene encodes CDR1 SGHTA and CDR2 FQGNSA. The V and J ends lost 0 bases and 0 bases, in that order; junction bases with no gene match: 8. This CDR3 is CASSLARGLAGDSSYNEQFF. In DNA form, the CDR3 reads TGTGCCAGCAGCTTAGCAAGAGGACTAGCGGGAGACAGCTCCTACAATGAGCAGTTCTTC. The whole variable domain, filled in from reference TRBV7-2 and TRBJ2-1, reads GAGVSQSPSNKVTEKGKDVELRCDPISGHTALYWYRQSLGQGLEFLIYFQGNSAPDKSGLPSDRFSAERTGGSVSTLTIQRTQQEDSAVYLCASSLARGLAGDSSYNEQFFGPGTRLTVL.

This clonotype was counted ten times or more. CDR3 residues: CASSFWGDGQETQYF. Here the CDR3 DNA reads TGTGCCAGTAGCTTCTGGGGGGACGGCCAAGAGACCCAGTACTTC. This sequence joins TRBV19 and TRBJ2-5; possibly TRBD2 for D (6 bases). The germline CDR1 and CDR2 sequences are LNHDA and SQIVND (reference sequence). The CDR3 is 15 residues long. Deletions cut 6 bases from V and 1 base from J, with 15 bases between.

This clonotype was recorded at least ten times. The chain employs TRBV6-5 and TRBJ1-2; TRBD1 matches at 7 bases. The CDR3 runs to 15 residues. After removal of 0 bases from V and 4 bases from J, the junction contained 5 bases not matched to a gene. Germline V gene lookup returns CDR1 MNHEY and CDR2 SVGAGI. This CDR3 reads CASSYSSRDSYGYTF. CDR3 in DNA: TGTGCCAGCAGTTACTCTTCCAGGGACAGCTATGGCTACACCTTC.

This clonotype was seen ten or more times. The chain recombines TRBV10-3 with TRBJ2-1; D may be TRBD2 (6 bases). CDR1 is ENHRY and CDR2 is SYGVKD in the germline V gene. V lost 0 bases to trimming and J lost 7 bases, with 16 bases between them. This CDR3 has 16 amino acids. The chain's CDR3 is CAISESGDSLVNEQFF. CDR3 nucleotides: TGTGCCATCAGTGAGTCCGGGGACTCACTAGTTAATGAGCAGTTCTTC.

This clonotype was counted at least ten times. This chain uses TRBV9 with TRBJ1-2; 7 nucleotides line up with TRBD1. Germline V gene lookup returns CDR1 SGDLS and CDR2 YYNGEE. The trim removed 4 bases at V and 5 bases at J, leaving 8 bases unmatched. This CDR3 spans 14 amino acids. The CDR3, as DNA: TGTGCCAGCAGCTCTCGAGGGGGCGAGTATGGCTACACCTTC. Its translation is CASSSRGGEYGYTF.

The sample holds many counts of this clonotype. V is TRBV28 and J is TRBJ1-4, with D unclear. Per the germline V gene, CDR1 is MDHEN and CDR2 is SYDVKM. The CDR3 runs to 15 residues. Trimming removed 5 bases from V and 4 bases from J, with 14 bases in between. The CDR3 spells CASSAPGSDNEKLFF. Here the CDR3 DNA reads TGTGCCAGCAGTGCCCCGGGGAGCGATAATGAAAAACTGTTTTTT.

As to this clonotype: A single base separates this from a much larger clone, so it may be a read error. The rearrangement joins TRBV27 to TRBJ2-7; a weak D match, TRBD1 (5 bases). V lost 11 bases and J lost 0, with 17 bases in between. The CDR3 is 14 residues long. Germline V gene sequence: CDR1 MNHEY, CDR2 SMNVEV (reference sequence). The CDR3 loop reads CASRKSRGSYEQYF. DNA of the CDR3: TGTGCCTCCCGCAAATCAAGGGGCTCCTACGAGCAGTACTTC.

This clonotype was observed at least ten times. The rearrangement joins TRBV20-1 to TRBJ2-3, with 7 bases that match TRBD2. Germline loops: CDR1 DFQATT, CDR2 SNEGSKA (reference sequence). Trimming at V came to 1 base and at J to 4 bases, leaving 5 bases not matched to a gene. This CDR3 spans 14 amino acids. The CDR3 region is CSARVAGEADTQYF. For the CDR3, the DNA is TGCAGTGCTAGAGTTGCGGGAGAAGCAGATACGCAGTATTTT.

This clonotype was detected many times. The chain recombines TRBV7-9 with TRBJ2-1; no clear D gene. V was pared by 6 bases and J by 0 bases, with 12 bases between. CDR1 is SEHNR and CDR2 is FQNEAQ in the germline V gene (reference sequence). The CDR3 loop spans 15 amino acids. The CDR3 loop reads CASSFTESSYNEQFF. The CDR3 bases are TGTGCCAGCAGTTTTACAGAGAGCTCCTACAATGAGCAGTTCTTC.

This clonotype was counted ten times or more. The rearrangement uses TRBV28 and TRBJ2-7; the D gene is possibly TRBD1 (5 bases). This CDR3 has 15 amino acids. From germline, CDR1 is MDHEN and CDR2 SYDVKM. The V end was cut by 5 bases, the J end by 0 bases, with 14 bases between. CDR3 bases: TGTGCCAGCAGTCAACAATTGACAGTCTCCTACGAGCAGTACTTC. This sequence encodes CASSQQLTVSYEQYF. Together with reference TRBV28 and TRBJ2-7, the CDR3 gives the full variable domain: DVKVTQSSRYLVKRTGEKVFLECVQDMDHENMFWYRQDPGLGLRLIYFSYDVKMKEKGDIPEGYSVSREKKERFSLILESASTNQTSMYLCASSQQLTVSYEQYFGPGTRLTVT.

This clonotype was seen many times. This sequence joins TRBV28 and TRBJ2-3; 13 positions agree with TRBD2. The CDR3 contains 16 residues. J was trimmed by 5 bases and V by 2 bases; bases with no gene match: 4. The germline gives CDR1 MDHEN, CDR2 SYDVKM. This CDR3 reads CASSLGLAGVQDTQYF. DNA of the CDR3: TGTGCCAGCAGTTTAGGACTAGCGGGAGTCCAAGATACGCAGTATTTT.

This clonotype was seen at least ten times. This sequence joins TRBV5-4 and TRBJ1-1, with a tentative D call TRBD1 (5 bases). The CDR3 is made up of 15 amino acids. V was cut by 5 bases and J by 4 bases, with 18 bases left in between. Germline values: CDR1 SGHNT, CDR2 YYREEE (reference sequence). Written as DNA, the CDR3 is TGTGCCAGCAGAAAGGATCAGGGCGGTATCACTGAAGCTTTCTTT. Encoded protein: CASRKDQGGITEAFF.

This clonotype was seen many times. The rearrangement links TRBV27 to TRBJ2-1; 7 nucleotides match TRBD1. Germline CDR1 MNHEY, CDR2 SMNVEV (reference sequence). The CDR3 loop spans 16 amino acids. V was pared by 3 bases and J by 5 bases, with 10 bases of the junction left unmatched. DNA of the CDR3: TGTGCCAGCAGTTTGGTCCGGGACAGAGCCGACAATGAGCAGTTCTTC. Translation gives CASSLVRDRADNEQFF.

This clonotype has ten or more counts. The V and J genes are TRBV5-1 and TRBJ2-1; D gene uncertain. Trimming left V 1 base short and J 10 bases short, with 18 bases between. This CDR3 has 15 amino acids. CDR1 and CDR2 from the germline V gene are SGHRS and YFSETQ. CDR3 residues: CASSLMTVVNGEQFF. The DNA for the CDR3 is TGCGCCAGCAGCTTGATGACGGTCGTAAACGGGGAGCAGTTCTTC.

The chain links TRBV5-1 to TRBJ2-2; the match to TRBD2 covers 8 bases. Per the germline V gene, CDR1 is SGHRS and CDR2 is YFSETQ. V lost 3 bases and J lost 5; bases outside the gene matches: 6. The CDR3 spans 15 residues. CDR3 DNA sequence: TGCGCCAGCAGCTCGAGCGGGAGTGAGACCGGGGAGCTGTTTTTT. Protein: CASSSSGSETGELFF.

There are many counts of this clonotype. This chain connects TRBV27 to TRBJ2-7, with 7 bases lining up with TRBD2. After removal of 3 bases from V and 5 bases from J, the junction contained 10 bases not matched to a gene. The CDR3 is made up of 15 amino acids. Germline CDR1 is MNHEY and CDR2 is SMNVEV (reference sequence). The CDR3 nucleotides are TGTGCCAGCAGTTTTCACAGCGGGGTCCAGGACGAGCAGTACTTC. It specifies CASSFHSGVQDEQYF.

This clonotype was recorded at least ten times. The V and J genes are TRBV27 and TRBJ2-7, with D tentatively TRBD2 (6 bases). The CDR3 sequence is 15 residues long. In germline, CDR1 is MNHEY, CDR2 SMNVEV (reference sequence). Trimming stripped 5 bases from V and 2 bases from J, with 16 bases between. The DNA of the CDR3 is TGTGCCAGCAGTAGGGGACTTCCTCCTGCCTACGAGCAGTACTTC. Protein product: CASSRGLPPAYEQYF.

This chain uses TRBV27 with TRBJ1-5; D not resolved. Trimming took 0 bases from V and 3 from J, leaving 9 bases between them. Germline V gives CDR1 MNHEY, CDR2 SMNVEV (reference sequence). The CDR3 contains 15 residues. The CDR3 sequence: CASSLSRQNNQPQHF. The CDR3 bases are TGTGCCAGCAGTTTATCTCGGCAGAACAATCAGCCCCAGCATTTT.